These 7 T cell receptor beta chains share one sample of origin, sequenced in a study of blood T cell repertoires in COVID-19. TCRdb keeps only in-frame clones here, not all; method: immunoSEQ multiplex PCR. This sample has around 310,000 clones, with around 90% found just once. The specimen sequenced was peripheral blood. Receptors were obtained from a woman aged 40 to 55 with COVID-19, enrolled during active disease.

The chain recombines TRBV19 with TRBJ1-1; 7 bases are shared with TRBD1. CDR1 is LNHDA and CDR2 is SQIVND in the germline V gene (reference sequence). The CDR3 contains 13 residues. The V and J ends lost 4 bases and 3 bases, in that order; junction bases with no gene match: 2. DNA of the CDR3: TGTGCCAGTAGTACTACAGGGGACACTGAAGCTTTCTTT. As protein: CASSTTGDTEAFF.

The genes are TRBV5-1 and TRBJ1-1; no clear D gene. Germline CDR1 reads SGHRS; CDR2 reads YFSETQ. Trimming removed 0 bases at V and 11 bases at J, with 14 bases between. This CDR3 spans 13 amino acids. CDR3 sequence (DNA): TGCGCCAGCAGCTTGGCCATAGGCCAGAGGGCTTTCTTT. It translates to CASSLAIGQRAFF. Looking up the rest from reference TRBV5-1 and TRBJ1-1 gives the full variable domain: KAGVTQTPRYLIKTRGQQVTLSCSPISGHRSVSWYQQTPGQGLQFLFEYFSETQRNKGNFPGRFSGRQFSNSRSEMNVSTLELGDSALYLCASSLAIGQRAFFGQGTRLTVV.

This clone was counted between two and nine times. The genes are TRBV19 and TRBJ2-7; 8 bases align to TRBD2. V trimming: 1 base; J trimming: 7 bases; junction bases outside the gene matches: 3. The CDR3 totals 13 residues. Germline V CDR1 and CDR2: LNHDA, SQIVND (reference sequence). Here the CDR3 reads CASSIGLAGEQYF. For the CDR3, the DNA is TGTGCCAGTAGTATAGGCCTAGCGGGTGAGCAGTACTTC.

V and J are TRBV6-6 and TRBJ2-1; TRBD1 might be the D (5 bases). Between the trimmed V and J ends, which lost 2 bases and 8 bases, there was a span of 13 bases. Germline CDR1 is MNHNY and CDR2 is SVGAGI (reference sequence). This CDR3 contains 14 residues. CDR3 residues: CASSYNVGLYEQFF. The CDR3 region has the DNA TGTGCCAGCAGTTACAATGTGGGGCTATATGAGCAGTTCTTC.

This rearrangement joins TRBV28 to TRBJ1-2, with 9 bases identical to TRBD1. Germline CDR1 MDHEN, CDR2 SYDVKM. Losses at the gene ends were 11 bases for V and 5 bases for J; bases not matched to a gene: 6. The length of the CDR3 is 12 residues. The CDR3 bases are TGTGCCGTACGAGGACAGGGGTATGGCTACACCTTC. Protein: CAVRGQGYGYTF.

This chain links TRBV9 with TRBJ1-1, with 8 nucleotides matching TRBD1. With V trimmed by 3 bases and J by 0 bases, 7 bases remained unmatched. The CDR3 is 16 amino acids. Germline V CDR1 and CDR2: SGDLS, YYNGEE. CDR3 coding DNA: TGTGCCAGCAGCGCTCGACAGGGGCCTATGAACACTGAAGCTTTCTTT. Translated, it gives CASSARQGPMNTEAFF. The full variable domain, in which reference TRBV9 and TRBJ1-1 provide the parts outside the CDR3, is DSGVTQTPKHLITATGQRVTLRCSPRSGDLSVYWYQQSLDQGLQFLIQYYNGEERAKGNILERFSAQQFPDLHSELNLSSLELGDSALYFCASSARQGPMNTEAFFGQGTRLTVV.

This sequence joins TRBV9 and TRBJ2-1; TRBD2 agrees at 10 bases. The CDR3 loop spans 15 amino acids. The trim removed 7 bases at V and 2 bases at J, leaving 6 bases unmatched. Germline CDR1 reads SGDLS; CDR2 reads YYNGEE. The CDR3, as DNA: TGTGCCAGCGGGCTTAGCGGGGGGCCCTACAATGAGCAGTTCTTC. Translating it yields CASGLSGGPYNEQFF.